This is a list of T cell receptor beta chains from one sample in a study of blood T cell repertoires in COVID-19. The data were produced by immunoSEQ multiplex PCR, yet TCRdb's version contains in-frame clones alone and is incomplete. The table lists around 180,000 clones, approximately 90% of them singletons, with 25% to 30% in the top ten. The sequencing sample was made of peripheral blood. The source is a man aged 55 to 70 with acute or convalescent COVID-19. CDR3s include the opening cysteine and the closing phenylalanine or tryptophan. The order of the fields is clone size, J gene, CDR3 length, D gene, V gene, CDR3 DNA, CDR3 protein. The D gene is left open where the match is weak. Expanded clones get a size class; other rows say once, few or many, or leave the size out.

clone_size: medium-sized; j_call: TRBJ2-2; cdr3_length: 15; d_call: NA; v_call: TRBV27; cdr3_nt: TGTGCCAGCAGTCCACCGAGGACTTGGGGCGGGGAGCTGTTTTTT; cdr3_aa: CASSPPRTWGGELFF
clone_size: NA; j_call: TRBJ1-1; cdr3_length: 15; d_call: TRBD1; v_call: TRBV9; cdr3_nt: TGTGCCAGCAGCCTGCAAGGGACAGGTAACACTGAAGCTTTCTTT; cdr3_aa: CASSLQGTGNTEAFF
clone_size: NA; j_call: TRBJ1-2; cdr3_length: 15; d_call: NA; v_call: TRBV7-8; cdr3_nt: TGTGCCAGCAGCTTATTGGGCCCAGGGAACTATGGCTACACCTTC; cdr3_aa: CASSLLGPGNYGYTF
clone_size: NA; j_call: TRBJ1-5; cdr3_length: 17; d_call: TRBD1; v_call: TRBV6-4; cdr3_nt: TGTGCCAGCAGTGGGGGGGACAGGGAATATAGCAATCAGCCCCAGCATTTT; cdr3_aa: CASSGGDREYSNQPQHF
clone_size: NA; j_call: TRBJ1-1; cdr3_length: 14; d_call: NA; v_call: TRBV7-3; cdr3_nt: TGTGCCAGCAGCCCAGCCGGCGGGAACACTGAAGCTTTCTTT; cdr3_aa: CASSPAGGNTEAFF
clone_size: NA; j_call: TRBJ2-2; cdr3_length: 13; d_call: TRBD1; v_call: TRBV14; cdr3_nt: TGTGCCAGCAGGATTACAGGGGCCGGGGAGCTGTTTTTT; cdr3_aa: CASRITGAGELFF
clone_size: few; j_call: TRBJ1-2; cdr3_length: 14; d_call: TRBD1; v_call: TRBV7-8; cdr3_nt: TGTGCCAGCAGCACGGGACAGGGCCACTATGGCTACACCTTC; cdr3_aa: CASSTGQGHYGYTF
clone_size: few; j_call: TRBJ1-5; cdr3_length: 15; d_call: TRBD1; v_call: TRBV11-2; cdr3_nt: TGTGCCAGCAGCTTGGGGACAGGGTTAAATCAGCCCCAGCATTTT; cdr3_aa: CASSLGTGLNQPQHF
clone_size: NA; j_call: TRBJ2-2; cdr3_length: 15; d_call: NA; v_call: TRBV2; cdr3_nt: TGTGCCAGCAGTGAAGAACATCCTTCGTCCGGGGAGCTGTTTTTT; cdr3_aa: CASSEEHPSSGELFF
clone_size: NA; j_call: TRBJ2-5; cdr3_length: 14; d_call: TRBD1; v_call: TRBV10-3; cdr3_nt: TGTGCCATCAGTGACTTGACAGGGGAAGAGACCCAGTACTTC; cdr3_aa: CAISDLTGEETQYF
clone_size: NA; j_call: TRBJ1-3; cdr3_length: 15; d_call: TRBD1; v_call: TRBV5-6; cdr3_nt: TGTGCCAGCAGCCTTCAGGGGGCGTCTGGAAACACCATATATTTT; cdr3_aa: CASSLQGASGNTIYF
clone_size: NA; j_call: TRBJ1-4; cdr3_length: 17; d_call: NA; v_call: TRBV21-1; cdr3_nt: TGTGCCAGCAGCAAAGTTGGGGGAGGAGAGATTAATGAAAAACTGTTTTTT; cdr3_aa: CASSKVGGGEINEKLFF
clone_size: once; j_call: TRBJ1-4; cdr3_length: 13; d_call: NA; v_call: TRBV30; cdr3_nt: TGTGCCTGGAGTGTACTTGCTCACGAAAAACTGTTTTTT; cdr3_aa: CAWSVLAHEKLFF
clone_size: NA; j_call: TRBJ2-1; cdr3_length: 14; d_call: NA; v_call: TRBV2; cdr3_nt: TGTGCCAGCTCCCCAGCGGTCTCCTACAATGAGCAGTTCTTC; cdr3_aa: CASSPAVSYNEQFF
clone_size: few; j_call: TRBJ1-2; cdr3_length: 15; d_call: NA; v_call: TRBV6-5; cdr3_nt: TGTGCCAGCAGTTACTCTCCGACAGCCTACTATGGCTACACCTTC; cdr3_aa: CASSYSPTAYYGYTF
clone_size: NA; j_call: TRBJ1-2; cdr3_length: 14; d_call: TRBD1; v_call: TRBV30; cdr3_nt: TGTGCCTGGAGTGGGAGGGGGCGAGACTATGGCTACACCTTC; cdr3_aa: CAWSGRGRDYGYTF
clone_size: NA; j_call: TRBJ2-7; cdr3_length: 13; d_call: NA; v_call: TRBV7-9; cdr3_nt: TGTGCCAGCAGCGCCAGGGTGGACTACGAGCAGTACTTC; cdr3_aa: CASSARVDYEQYF
clone_size: once; j_call: TRBJ1-2; cdr3_length: 12; d_call: NA; v_call: TRBV27; cdr3_nt: TGTGCCAGCAGTCCATCGGGGGGAGGCTACACCTTC; cdr3_aa: CASSPSGGGYTF
clone_size: NA; j_call: TRBJ2-4; cdr3_length: 13; d_call: NA; v_call: TRBV27; cdr3_nt: TGTGCCAGCAGTCTCAGGGGTGGCGGCATTCAGTACTTC; cdr3_aa: CASSLRGGGIQYF
clone_size: NA; j_call: TRBJ2-1; cdr3_length: 17; d_call: TRBD2; v_call: TRBV18; cdr3_nt: TGTGCCAGCACTTGGACTAGCGGGAGCAACTCCTACAATGAGCAGTTCTTC; cdr3_aa: CASTWTSGSNSYNEQFF
clone_size: NA; j_call: TRBJ1-2; cdr3_length: 17; d_call: TRBD1; v_call: TRBV3-1/TRBV3-2; cdr3_nt: TGTGCCAGCAGCCAAGGGGGACAGGGGGAATTAAACTATGGCTACACCTTC; cdr3_aa: CASSQGGQGELNYGYTF
clone_size: NA; j_call: TRBJ2-7; cdr3_length: 14; d_call: NA; v_call: TRBV11-2; cdr3_nt: TGTGCCAGCAGCTTAGGGGTAGGGGCCTACGAGCAGTACTTC; cdr3_aa: CASSLGVGAYEQYF
clone_size: NA; j_call: TRBJ2-2; cdr3_length: 15; d_call: TRBD1; v_call: TRBV19; cdr3_nt: TGTGCCAGTAGTAGTGGGACAGAGCGAACCGGGGAGCTGTTTTTT; cdr3_aa: CASSSGTERTGELFF
clone_size: once; j_call: TRBJ1-1; cdr3_length: 12; d_call: NA; v_call: TRBV10-3; cdr3_nt: TGTGCCATCAGTGACAACAGGGATGGAGCTTTCTTT; cdr3_aa: CAISDNRDGAFF
clone_size: NA; j_call: TRBJ1-3; cdr3_length: 16; d_call: TRBD1; v_call: TRBV2; cdr3_nt: TGTGCCAGCAGCAGGGACAGAGTGAGCTCTGGAAACACCATATATTTT; cdr3_aa: CASSRDRVSSGNTIYF
clone_size: NA; j_call: TRBJ1-2; cdr3_length: 15; d_call: NA; v_call: TRBV19; cdr3_nt: TGTGCCAGTAGTATAGATCCGACAGCCTACTATGGCTACACCTTC; cdr3_aa: CASSIDPTAYYGYTF
clone_size: NA; j_call: TRBJ1-5; cdr3_length: 19; d_call: NA; v_call: TRBV18; cdr3_nt: TGTGCCAGCTCACCCCTCCCCCCCGGGAACCCGAATAGCAATCAGCCCCAGCATTTT; cdr3_aa: CASSPLPPGNPNSNQPQHF
clone_size: NA; j_call: TRBJ1-5; cdr3_length: 13; d_call: NA; v_call: TRBV29-1; cdr3_nt: TGCAGCGTGGAGGACGCCTCCAATCAGCCCCAGCATTTT; cdr3_aa: CSVEDASNQPQHF
clone_size: NA; j_call: TRBJ2-2; cdr3_length: 13; d_call: NA; v_call: TRBV12-3/TRBV12-4; cdr3_nt: TGTGCCAGCAGTACGACCAGGGACGGGGAGCTGTTTTTT; cdr3_aa: CASSTTRDGELFF
clone_size: NA; j_call: TRBJ1-5; cdr3_length: 14; d_call: NA; v_call: TRBV30; cdr3_nt: TGTGCCTGGAGTGTAAAGGGAGGCAATCAGCCCCAGCATTTT; cdr3_aa: CAWSVKGGNQPQHF
clone_size: NA; j_call: TRBJ1-5; cdr3_length: 14; d_call: TRBD1; v_call: TRBV27; cdr3_nt: TGTGCCAGCAGTTTTACAGGGGTGTATCAGCCCCAGCATTTT; cdr3_aa: CASSFTGVYQPQHF
clone_size: NA; j_call: TRBJ1-5; cdr3_length: 14; d_call: NA; v_call: TRBV24-1; cdr3_nt: TGTGCCACCAGTCTCGGGGGTAGCAATCAGCCCCAGCATTTT; cdr3_aa: CATSLGGSNQPQHF
clone_size: NA; j_call: TRBJ2-3; cdr3_length: 14; d_call: NA; v_call: TRBV5-6; cdr3_nt: TGTGCCAGCAGCTCGGCAGGGGGGACAGATACGCAGTATTTT; cdr3_aa: CASSSAGGTDTQYF
clone_size: NA; j_call: TRBJ2-1; cdr3_length: 14; d_call: TRBD2; v_call: TRBV7-6; cdr3_nt: TGTGCCAGCAGCCAGACTAGCGGGGTCTATGAGCAGTTCTTC; cdr3_aa: CASSQTSGVYEQFF
clone_size: NA; j_call: TRBJ2-6; cdr3_length: 15; d_call: NA; v_call: TRBV5-8; cdr3_nt: TGTGCCAGCAGCTTTCCCGGGTACGGGGCCAACGTCCTGACTTTC; cdr3_aa: CASSFPGYGANVLTF
clone_size: NA; j_call: TRBJ2-7; cdr3_length: 15; d_call: NA; v_call: TRBV11-2; cdr3_nt: TGTGCCAGCACGGGACATCCGGGAAACTCCTACGAGCAGTACTTC; cdr3_aa: CASTGHPGNSYEQYF